This T cell receptor beta chain was recorded in a study of blood T cell repertoires in COVID-19. Study-level information: COVID-19 samples from acute and convalescent phases originated in the United States, Italy and Spain. Sample material is recorded as cDNA or gDNA derived from T cells, B-cell-depleted T cells, or PBMCs.

Methods used by the authors: For nucleated cells, counts were estimated from reference gene primer amplification. Method: immunoSEQ multiplex PCR; TCRdb's copy keeps in-frame clones and lacks some. The V and J calls and clone size are taken from that table; D and trimming were inferred from the DNA. The sample has roughly 53,000 clones; 80% to 90% are singletons. The CDR3 runs 16 residues. Germline trimming cut 2 bases from V and 1 base from J; bases unmatched to any gene: 6. CDR1 and CDR2 from the germline V gene are SGDLS and YYNGEE. The V gene is TRBV9, the J gene TRBJ1-1; 9 nucleotides align to TRBD1. The specimen sequenced was peripheral blood. This TCR was recovered from a man aged 55-75 years with acute or convalescent COVID-19. The CDR3 DNA reads TGTGCCAGCAGCGTCGGGACAGGGCAGGCGAACACTGAAGCTTTCTTT. This codes for CASSVGTGQANTEAFF.